The 10 T cell receptor beta chains below all came from one sample that was sequenced in a study of T cells in Graves' hyperthyroidism and ophthalmopathy. RNA transcripts gave rise to amplified TCR beta CDR3 regions. In the first-round RT-PCR of the TCR CDR3, the HTBI primer set was used. TCRdb recomputed calls from the multiplex PCR reads with MiXCR, one row per CDR3 protein. The sample carries 280,000 or so distinct CDR3 sequences, less than 30% recorded once. Sequencing was done on a sample of blood. The source is a man aged 35-49 years with Graves' hyperthyroidism that later progressed to Graves' ophthalmopathy.

The V gene is TRBV12-3 or TRBV12-4, the J gene TRBJ2-2; D gene unclear. The CDR3 has 12 amino acids. V lost 7 bases, J lost 6 bases, and 9 bases lay in between. CDR3: CASTPTAGELFF. The CDR3 nucleotides are TGTGCCAGCACCCCCACTGCCGGGGAGCTGTTTTTT.

This clonotype was detected many times. The rearrangement joins TRBV12-3 or TRBV12-4 to TRBJ2-7; the match to TRBD2 covers 13 bases. V lost 0 bases to trimming and J lost 1 base; unmatched junction nucleotides: 6. The CDR3 spans 18 residues. The CDR3 loop is CASSLAHPGLAGSYEQYF. The CDR3, as DNA: TGTGCCAGCAGTTTAGCCCATCCGGGACTAGCGGGGTCCTACGAGCAGTACTTC.

The rearrangement uses TRBV6-1 and TRBJ1-1, with a tentative D call TRBD1 (6 bases). This CDR3 has 15 residues. V was pared by 7 bases and J by 4 bases, with 19 bases between. The germline gives CDR1 MNHNS, CDR2 SASEGT. In DNA form, the CDR3 reads TGTGCCAGCACCCCCCCGACAGGTCCGACCACTGAAGCTTTCTTT. Translated: CASTPPTGPTTEAFF.

In this sample, this clonotype turned up many times. The gene calls are TRBV20-1 and TRBJ2-2; the D is unclear. From germline, CDR1 is DFQATT and CDR2 SNEGSKA (reference sequence). The CDR3 has 16 residues. V lost 2 bases and J 1 base, leaving 14 bases between the germline ends. This CDR3 reads CSARQLREGNTGELFF. The CDR3 DNA is TGCAGTGCTAGACAACTAAGGGAAGGGAACACCGGGGAGCTGTTTTTT.

This clonotype was picked up many times. V usage is TRBV20-1 and J usage is TRBJ1-2; tentatively, D is TRBD1 (6 bases). The CDR3 contains 12 residues. Germline CDR1 and CDR2: DFQATT and SNEGSKA (reference sequence). Trimming left V 3 bases short and J 8 bases short, with 13 bases between. CDR3: CSASRGVYGYTF. The CDR3 coding sequence is TGCAGTGCTAGTAGGGGGGTCTACGGCTACACCTTC.

This clonotype was observed many times. The rearrangement uses TRBV11-2 and TRBJ2-5; D call uncertain. The germline gives CDR1 SGHAT, CDR2 FQNNGV. The CDR3 loop spans 16 amino acids. The V and J ends lost 5 bases and 5 bases respectively, with 21 bases between them. The CDR3 here is CASSPKPGGVGETQYF. The CDR3 nucleotides are TGTGCCAGCAGCCCCAAGCCTGGTGGGGTAGGTGAGACCCAGTACTTC.

This clonotype was observed many times. The chain combines TRBV18 with TRBJ2-2; 9 nucleotides align to TRBD2. The CDR3 has 16 residues. V shed 3 bases, J shed 10 bases, and the junction held 12 bases outside the gene matches. Germline V gene data show CDR1 as KGHSH and CDR2 as LQKENI. The DNA for the CDR3 is TGTGCCAGCTCACCTCTTGCTAGCGGGATTTCCGAGGAGCTGTTTTTT. Its protein is CASSPLASGISEELFF.

This clonotype was observed many times. The chain joins TRBV29-1 to TRBJ1-2, with D possibly being TRBD1 (6 bases). Germline V gene data show CDR1 as SQVTM and CDR2 as ANQGSEA. This CDR3 is 12 amino acids long. V lost 3 bases and J lost 5, with 10 bases in between. The CDR3 protein is CSVDRGTYGYTF. Here the CDR3 DNA reads TGCAGCGTTGACAGGGGAACATATGGCTACACCTTC.

This clonotype was counted only a few times. The V and J genes are TRBV7-2 and TRBJ1-2; 11 nucleotides match TRBD1. The CDR3 runs to 13 residues. Germline V lookup: CDR1 SGHTA, CDR2 FQGNSA. The V and J ends lost 6 bases and 12 bases, in that order; junction bases with no gene match: 9. CDR3: CASSSDRGRLNTF. CDR3 nucleotide sequence: TGTGCCAGCAGTTCGGACAGGGGGCGCTTGAACACCTTC.

This clonotype was detected ten times or more. This rearrangement joins TRBV7-9 to TRBJ1-5, with 8 positions matching TRBD1. CDR1 and CDR2 (germline): SEHNR, FQNEAQ (reference sequence). V was clipped by 4 bases and J by 4 bases; unmatched bases: 3. The CDR3 runs to 14 residues. The CDR3 here is CASSSDRENQPQHF. DNA of the CDR3: TGTGCCAGCAGCTCGGACAGGGAAAATCAGCCCCAGCATTTT.